The clone carrying this T cell receptor (beta chain) was counted ten times or more. The data were taken from a study of T cells in Graves' hyperthyroidism and ophthalmopathy. Amplification of TCR beta CDR3 regions used RNA as the template. First-round RT-PCR with HTBI primers amplified the TCR CDR3 region. Using its own MiXCR run on the multiplex PCR reads, TCRdb lists one record per CDR3 protein. Of about 350,000 distinct CDR3 sequences in the sample, roughly 15% are singletons; the top ten hold 30% to 35%. The V and J ends lost 4 bases and 2 bases respectively, with 15 bases between them. CDR1 and CDR2 (germline): LGHDT, YNNKEL (reference sequence). The CDR3 contains 15 residues.

V is TRBV3-1 and J is TRBJ2-7; perhaps TRBD2 as D (6 bases). Material for sequencing was blood. This TCR came from a woman aged 25 to 39 with Graves' hyperthyroidism that later progressed to Graves' ophthalmopathy. The CDR3 region has the DNA TGTGCCAGCAGCCGAAGGAGGGCGGGTCCCTACGAGCAGTACTTC. This codes for CASSRRRAGPYEQYF.